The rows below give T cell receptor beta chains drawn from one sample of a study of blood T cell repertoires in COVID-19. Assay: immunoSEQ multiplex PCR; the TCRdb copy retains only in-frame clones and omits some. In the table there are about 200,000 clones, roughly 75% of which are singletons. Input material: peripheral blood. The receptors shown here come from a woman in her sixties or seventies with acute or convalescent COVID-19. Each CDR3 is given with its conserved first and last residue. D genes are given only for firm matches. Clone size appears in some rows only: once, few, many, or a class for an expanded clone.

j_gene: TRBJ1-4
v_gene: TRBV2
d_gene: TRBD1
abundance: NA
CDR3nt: TGTGCCAGCAGAGGGGACAGCCTTAATGAAAAACTGTTTTTT
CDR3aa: CASRGDSLNEKLFF

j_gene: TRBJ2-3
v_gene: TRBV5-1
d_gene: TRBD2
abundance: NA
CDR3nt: TGCGCCAGCAGCCACAAAGCGGGAGGAACAGATACGCAGTATTTT
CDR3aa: CASSHKAGGTDTQYF

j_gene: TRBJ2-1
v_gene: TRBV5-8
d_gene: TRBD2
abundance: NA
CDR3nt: TGTGCCAGCAGCTTAACACTCAGAGCCCTAGCGGGAGGCCTTAACAATGAGCAGTTCTTC
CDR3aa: CASSLTLRALAGGLNNEQFF

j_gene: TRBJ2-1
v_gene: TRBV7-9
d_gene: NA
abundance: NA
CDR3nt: TGTGCCAGCAGCCTCCGGGGGGCGGGAGTTTTTCGGGAGCAGTTCTTC
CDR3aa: CASSLRGAGVFREQFF

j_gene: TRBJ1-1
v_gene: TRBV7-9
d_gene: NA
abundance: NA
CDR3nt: TGTGCCAGCAGCTTAGCGGCGGGTACCGAAGCTTTCTTT
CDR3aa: CASSLAAGTEAFF

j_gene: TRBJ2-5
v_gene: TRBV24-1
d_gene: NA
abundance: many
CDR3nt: TGTGCCACCAGTGACCCCGCGGGTGGAGAGACCCAGTACTTC
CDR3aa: CATSDPAGGETQYF

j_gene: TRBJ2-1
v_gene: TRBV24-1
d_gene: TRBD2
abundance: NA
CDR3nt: TGTGCCACCGGGGGGGTCGGGACTAGCGGGAGAAATGAGCAGTTCTTC
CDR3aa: CATGGVGTSGRNEQFF

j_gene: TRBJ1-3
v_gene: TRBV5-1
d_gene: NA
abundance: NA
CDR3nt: TGCGCCAGCAGCACAACAAGCAGGGGTGTTTCTGGAAACACCATATATTTT
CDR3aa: CASSTTSRGVSGNTIYF

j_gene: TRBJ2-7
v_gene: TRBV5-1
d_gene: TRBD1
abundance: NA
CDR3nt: TGCGCCAGCAGCCCCGGGACAGGGGGCCCCTACGAGCAGTACTTC
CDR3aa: CASSPGTGGPYEQYF

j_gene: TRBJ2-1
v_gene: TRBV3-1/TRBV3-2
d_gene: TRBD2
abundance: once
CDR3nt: TGTGCCAGCAGCCAAGATCTACAAGCTAGGGGGACTAGCTTAAATGAGCAGTTCTTC
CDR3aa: CASSQDLQARGTSLNEQFF

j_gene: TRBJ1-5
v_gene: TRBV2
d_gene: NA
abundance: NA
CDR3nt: TGTGCCAGCAGAACCGACAGGAACAATCAGCCCCAGCATTTT
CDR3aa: CASRTDRNNQPQHF

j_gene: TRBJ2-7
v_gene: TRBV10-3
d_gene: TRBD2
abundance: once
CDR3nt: TGTGCCTCGGGACTAGCGGGAGGGAACGAGCAGTACTTC
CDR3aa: CASGLAGGNEQYF

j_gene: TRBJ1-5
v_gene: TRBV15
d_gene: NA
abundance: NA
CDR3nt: TGTGCCACCAGCGGGGGCCTTAGCAATCAGCCCCAGCATTTT
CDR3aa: CATSGGLSNQPQHF

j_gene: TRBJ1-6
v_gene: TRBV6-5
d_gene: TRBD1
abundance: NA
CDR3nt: TGTGCCAGCAGGACGCGGGACAGGGCAGGGTCACCCCTCCACTTT
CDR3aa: CASRTRDRAGSPLHF

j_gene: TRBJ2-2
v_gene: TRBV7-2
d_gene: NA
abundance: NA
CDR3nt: TGTGCCAGCAGCTTAGCTGCCAGCGGGTACACCGGGGAGCTGTTTTTT
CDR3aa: CASSLAASGYTGELFF